The sample holds a few counts of the clone carrying this T cell receptor (beta chain). The antigen is not known. After removal of 4 bases from V and 0 bases from J, the junction contained 7 bases not matched to a gene. Germline values: CDR1 MNHNS, CDR2 SASEGT. This CDR3 has 17 residues. As for treatment: roughly ten-day PBMC culture with coronavirus spike peptide pools or control peptides (ViraFEST assay). Gathering of the CD4+ T cells, from the unexposed donor, took place before the COVID-19 pandemic (2011-2018). Unexposed-donor CD4+ T cells were probed with SARS-CoV-2 S/N and four cold-coronavirus spikes, cells permitting. The Oncomine TCR Beta short-read assay was applied to DNA of cultured CD4+ T cells. It was cultured CD4+ T cells from which genomic DNA was extracted. TCRdb re-called the PCR reads with MiXCR, one entry per CDR3 protein. The data contain about 7,700 distinct CDR3 sequences, about 41% of them singletons.

The data were obtained in a study of vaccination and CD4 T cells after COVID-19. Study information: The authors exposed cells to overlapping spike peptides derived from SARS-CoV-2, HCoV-NL63, HCoV-OC43 and HCoV-229E. Points from the study as a whole: Only after vaccination were a median 86.3% of convalescents' reactive clones seen.

This TCR was recovered from a human donor in good health. Sequencing was done on a sample of CD4+ T cells from blood, cultured in vitro. This chain connects TRBV6-1 to TRBJ2-3; 10 bases map to TRBD2. The CDR3 loop is CASSGTSGYSSTDTQYF. The CDR3, as DNA: TGTGCCAGCAGTGGGACTAGCGGATACTCTAGCACAGATACGCAGTATTTT.